The present T cell receptor (beta chain) was sequenced within a study of blood T cell repertoires in COVID-19. The CDR3 covers 13 residues. Germline V lookup: CDR1 MNHEY, CDR2 SVGAGI. V lost 5 bases to trimming and J lost 4 bases, with 9 bases between them. The repertoire was sequenced with immunoSEQ multiplex PCR; TCRdb's copy has only in-frame clones and lacks some. The sample lists about 20,000 clones, 65% to 90% occurring once. This clonotype originated in a middle-aged man with active COVID-19. Sample: peripheral blood. The rearrangement joins TRBV6-5 to TRBJ2-1; no reliable D call. The CDR3 nucleotides are TGTGCCAGCAGTCCACAAGTATACAATGAGCAGTTCTTC. Its protein product is CASSPQVYNEQFF.